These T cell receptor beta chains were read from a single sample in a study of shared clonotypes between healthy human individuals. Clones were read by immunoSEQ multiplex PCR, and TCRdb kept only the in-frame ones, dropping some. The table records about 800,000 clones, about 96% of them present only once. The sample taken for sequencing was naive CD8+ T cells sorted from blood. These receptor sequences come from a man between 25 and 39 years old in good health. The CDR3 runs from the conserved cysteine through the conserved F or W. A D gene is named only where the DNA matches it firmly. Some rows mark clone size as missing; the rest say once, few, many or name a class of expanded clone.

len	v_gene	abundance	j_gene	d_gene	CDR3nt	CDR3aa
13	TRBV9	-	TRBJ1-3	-	TGTGCTAGCAGGGAAGCAGGAGGAAACACCATATATTTT	CASREAGGNTIYF
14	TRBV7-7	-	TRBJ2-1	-	TGTGCTAGCAGCTTGTCTCGGGGGCTGGTTGAGCAGTTCTTC	CASSLSRGLVEQFF
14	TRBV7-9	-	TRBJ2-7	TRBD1	TGTGCCAGCAGCCACCGGGACAGGGTCTACGAGCAGTACTTC	CASSHRDRVYEQYF
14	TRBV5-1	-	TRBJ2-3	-	TGCGCCAGCAGCCCAACCATCGGCACAGATACGCAGTATTTT	CASSPTIGTDTQYF
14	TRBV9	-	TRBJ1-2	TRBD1	TGTGCCAGCAGCGGCGGCCAGGGGGTCAGGGGCTACACCTTC	CASSGGQGVRGYTF
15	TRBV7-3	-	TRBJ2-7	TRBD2	TGTGCCAGCAGCTACGGACTAGCTCCGACCTACGAGCAGTACTTC	CASSYGLAPTYEQYF
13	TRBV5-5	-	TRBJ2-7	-	TGTGCCAGCAGCTTGAGGGTGGGTTACGAGCAGTACTTC	CASSLRVGYEQYF
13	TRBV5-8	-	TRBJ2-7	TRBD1	TGTGCCAACCGAAGGACAGGGGGCTACGAGCAGTACTTC	CANRRTGGYEQYF
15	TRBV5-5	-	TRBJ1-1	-	TGTGCCAGCAGCTTGGAAGTTCATATGAACACTGAAGCTTTCTTT	CASSLEVHMNTEAFF
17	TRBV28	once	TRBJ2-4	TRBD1	TGTGCCAGCAGTTCAACTTTAACAGGGGAACAAAAAAACATTCAGTACTTC	CASSSTLTGEQKNIQYF
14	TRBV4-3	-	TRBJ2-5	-	TGCGCCAGCAGCCAAGAGCACAGGTTGGGGACCCAGTACTTC	CASSQEHRLGTQYF
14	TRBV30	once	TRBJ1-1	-	TGTGCCTGGAGTAGCGGGGGCCCGAACACTGAAGCTTTCTTT	CAWSSGGPNTEAFF
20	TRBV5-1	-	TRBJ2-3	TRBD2	TGCGCCAGCAGTTCCGGGACTAGCGTCTTAGCGGAGGGGGACACAGATACGCAGTATTTT	CASSSGTSVLAEGDTDTQYF
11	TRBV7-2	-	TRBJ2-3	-	TGTGCCAGCAGCTTTCGGGGGACGCAGTATTTT	CASSFRGTQYF
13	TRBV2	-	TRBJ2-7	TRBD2	TGTGCCAGTCGGGAGGCGATCTCCTACGAGCAGTACTTC	CASREAISYEQYF
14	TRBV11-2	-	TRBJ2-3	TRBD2	TGTGCCAGCAGCTTCAGCGGGGGAACAGATACGCAGTATTTT	CASSFSGGTDTQYF
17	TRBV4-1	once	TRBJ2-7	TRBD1	TGCGCCAGCAGCCAAGAGACAGGGTTTCAGGGAATCTACGAGCAGTACTTC	CASSQETGFQGIYEQYF
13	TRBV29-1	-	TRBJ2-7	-	TGCAGCGTTAAAATGGGAATTCCGGACGAGCAGTACTTC	CSVKMGIPDEQYF
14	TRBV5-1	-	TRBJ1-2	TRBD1	TGCGCCAGCAGCGTAACGACAGGGACCTATGGCTACACCTTC	CASSVTTGTYGYTF
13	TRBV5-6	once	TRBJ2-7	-	TGTGCCAGCAGCTTGGGTAATGGCAACGAGCAGTACTTC	CASSLGNGNEQYF
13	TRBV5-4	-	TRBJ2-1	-	TGTGCCAGCAGCTTGGCTGAGGAGCATGAGCAGTTCTTC	CASSLAEEHEQFF
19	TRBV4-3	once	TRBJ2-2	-	TGCGCCAGCAGCGACAAATACCAATGGACAATGGCTTCCACCGGGGAGCTGTTTTTT	CASSDKYQWTMASTGELFF
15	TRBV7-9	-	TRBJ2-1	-	TGTGCCAGCAGCCCTAGAACGGGACGGGTGAATGAGCAGTTCTTC	CASSPRTGRVNEQFF
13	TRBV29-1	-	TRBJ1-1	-	TGCAGCGCCAACGGGGACATGAACACTGAAGCTTTCTTT	CSANGDMNTEAFF
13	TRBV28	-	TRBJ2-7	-	TGTGCCAGCTCTAACGGCCACATCCAACAACGGATCTTC	CASSNGHIQQRIF
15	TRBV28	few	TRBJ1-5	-	TGTGCCAGCAGTTTATTAACAGGGAGCAATCAGCCCCAGCATTTT	CASSLLTGSNQPQHF
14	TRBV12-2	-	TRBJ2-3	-	TGTGCAAGTCGCTTACGGCGGCCTACAGATACGCAGTATTTT	CASRLRRPTDTQYF
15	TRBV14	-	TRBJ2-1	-	TGTGCCAGCAGCCTACTCTATAACCCCAACAATGAGCAGTTCTTC	CASSLLYNPNNEQFF
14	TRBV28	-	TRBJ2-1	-	TGTGCCAGCAGCCTCAGGTACAAATACAATGAGCAGTTCTTC	CASSLRYKYNEQFF
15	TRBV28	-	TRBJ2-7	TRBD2	TGTGCCAGCAGTCCACTAGCGGGAGGGATTTACGAGCAGTACTTC	CASSPLAGGIYEQYF
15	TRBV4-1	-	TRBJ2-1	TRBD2	TGCGCCAGCAGCCGAGAGCGGGAGGGGTACAATGAGCAGTTCTTC	CASSREREGYNEQFF
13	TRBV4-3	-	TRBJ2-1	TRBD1	TGCGCCAGCAGCCAAGATGGTGAGGGGGCGCCGGTCTTC	CASSQDGEGAPVF
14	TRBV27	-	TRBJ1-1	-	TGTGCCAGCAGTTCCTCGTGGCCGAACACTGAAGCTTTCTTT	CASSSSWPNTEAFF
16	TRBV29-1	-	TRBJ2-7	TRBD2	TGCAGCGTTTTTGGACTTCCTGGGACTAGAGAAGACGAGCAGTACTTC	CSVFGLPGTREDEQYF
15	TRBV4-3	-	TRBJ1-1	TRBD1	TGCGCCAGCAGCCAAGTTGCGACAGGGGTGACTGAAGCTTTCTTT	CASSQVATGVTEAFF
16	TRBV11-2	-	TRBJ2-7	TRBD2	TGTGCCAGCAGCTTAGATCGGGGGACTAGCGGCTACGAGCAGTACTTC	CASSLDRGTSGYEQYF
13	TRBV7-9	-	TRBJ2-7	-	TGTGCCAGCAGCTTAGAGTACAGGTACGAGCAGTACTTC	CASSLEYRYEQYF
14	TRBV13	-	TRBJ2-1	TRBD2	TGTGCCAGCAGCTTCCCTAGCGGGAGCAATGAGCAGTTCTTC	CASSFPSGSNEQFF
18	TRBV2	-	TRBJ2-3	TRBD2	TGTGCCAGCAGTGTATCGACTAGCGGGAGTTCGACCACAGATACGCAGTATTTT	CASSVSTSGSSTTDTQYF
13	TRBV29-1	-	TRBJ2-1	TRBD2	TGCAGCGCCGGTATAGCGGGATGGCATGAGCAGTTCTTC	CSAGIAGWHEQFF